The rows below give T cell receptor beta chains drawn from one sample of a study of T cells in Graves' hyperthyroidism and ophthalmopathy. TCRdb reanalysed the multiplex PCR reads using MiXCR and keeps one entry per CDR3 protein. Found here are about 840,000 distinct CDR3 sequences, about two fifths of them singletons; the top ten hold about 9%. Specimen: blood. The receptor set was obtained from a young man with Graves' hyperthyroidism. Each CDR3 is given with its conserved first and last residue. The D gene is left open where the match is weak. Clone sizes are given selectively: once, few, many, or a class where the clone is expanded.

clone size: .
J gene: TRBJ2-7
V gene: TRBV19
D gene: .
CDR3 DNA: TGTGCCACCTCCCGATACTACGAGCAGTACTTC
CDR3 protein: CATSRYYEQYF

clone size: many
J gene: TRBJ2-5
V gene: TRBV29-1
D gene: .
CDR3 DNA: TGCAGCGTCAATCCCCGTGGCTTCCGGGAGACCCAGTACTTC
CDR3 protein: CSVNPRGFRETQYF

clone size: few
J gene: TRBJ2-5
V gene: TRBV2
D gene: .
CDR3 DNA: TGTGCCAGCAGTGCCGGGGACCAGCCCCAGTACTTC
CDR3 protein: CASSAGDQPQYF

clone size: many
J gene: TRBJ1-1
V gene: TRBV29-1
D gene: .
CDR3 DNA: TGCAGCGTTTATAGGGAGTCTCGGGACACTGAAGCTTTCTTT
CDR3 protein: CSVYRESRDTEAFF

clone size: .
J gene: TRBJ2-2
V gene: TRBV24-1
D gene: TRBD1
CDR3 DNA: TGTGCCACCAGTGGTCCGCAGGACAGGGGGCGGGTAACCGGGGAGCTGTTTTTT
CDR3 protein: CATSGPQDRGRVTGELFF

clone size: many
J gene: TRBJ1-3
V gene: TRBV29-1
D gene: .
CDR3 DNA: TGCAGCGTTAAAAGCTCTGGAAACACCATATATTTT
CDR3 protein: CSVKSSGNTIYF

clone size: .
J gene: TRBJ1-6
V gene: TRBV2
D gene: .
CDR3 DNA: TGTGCCAGCAGTGAAGGCAGGGGCGGCAATTCACCCCTCCACTTT
CDR3 protein: CASSEGRGGNSPLHF

clone size: many
J gene: TRBJ1-5
V gene: TRBV2
D gene: TRBD1
CDR3 DNA: TGTGCCAGCAGTGAAGAAGGGGGCGATCAGCCCCAGCATTTT
CDR3 protein: CASSEEGGDQPQHF

clone size: few
J gene: TRBJ1-5
V gene: TRBV5-5
D gene: .
CDR3 DNA: TGTGCCAGCAGCCGGGGACTCCCGAATCAGCCCCAGCATTTT
CDR3 protein: CASSRGLPNQPQHF

clone size: many
J gene: TRBJ1-1
V gene: TRBV2
D gene: TRBD1
CDR3 DNA: TGTGCCAGCAGTGGGACAGGGGGAACAATCCCGAACACTGAAGCTTTCTTT
CDR3 protein: CASSGTGGTIPNTEAFF

clone size: few
J gene: TRBJ2-2
V gene: TRBV11-3
D gene: .
CDR3 DNA: TGTGCCAGCAGCTTAGCCGAGATCCCCGGGGAGCTGTTTTTT
CDR3 protein: CASSLAEIPGELFF

clone size: .
J gene: TRBJ1-1
V gene: TRBV14
D gene: .
CDR3 DNA: TGTGCCAGCAGCCAACCCGACATAGGGAACACTGAAGCTTTCTTT
CDR3 protein: CASSQPDIGNTEAFF

clone size: few
J gene: TRBJ1-4
V gene: TRBV6-5
D gene: TRBD1
CDR3 DNA: TGTGCCAGCAGTTACTCGACAGGGGATGAAAAACTGTTTTTT
CDR3 protein: CASSYSTGDEKLFF

clone size: many
J gene: TRBJ1-1
V gene: TRBV2
D gene: .
CDR3 DNA: TGTGCCAGCAGTTCAGAAGGAATGAACACTGAAGCTTTCTTT
CDR3 protein: CASSSEGMNTEAFF

clone size: many
J gene: TRBJ2-2
V gene: TRBV7-6
D gene: TRBD2
CDR3 DNA: TGTGCCAGCAGCTTAGCTTGGACTAGCGGGGGGAACACCGGGGAGCTGTTTTTT
CDR3 protein: CASSLAWTSGGNTGELFF

clone size: few
J gene: TRBJ1-1
V gene: TRBV4-1
D gene: .
CDR3 DNA: TGTGCCAGCAGCCAACCCCCCGAAGGCAACACTGAAGCTTTCTTT
CDR3 protein: CASSQPPEGNTEAFF

clone size: .
J gene: TRBJ2-5
V gene: TRBV5-4
D gene: .
CDR3 DNA: TGTGCCAGCAGCTACCTCGACCAGGGCGCCCAAGAGACCCAGTACTTC
CDR3 protein: CASSYLDQGAQETQYF

clone size: once
J gene: TRBJ2-7
V gene: TRBV30
D gene: TRBD1
CDR3 DNA: TGTGCCTGGAGTCCAGGGACAGGGGACTACGAGCAGTACTTC
CDR3 protein: CAWSPGTGDYEQYF

clone size: .
J gene: TRBJ2-3
V gene: TRBV5-1
D gene: .
CDR3 DNA: TGCGCCAGCAGCTTGGGAGCCCCCAAAGATACGCAGTATTTT
CDR3 protein: CASSLGAPKDTQYF

clone size: many
J gene: TRBJ1-4
V gene: TRBV7-9
D gene: .
CDR3 DNA: TGTGCCAGCAGCTTTGGTGGGAATGAAAAACTGTTTTTT
CDR3 protein: CASSFGGNEKLFF

clone size: many
J gene: TRBJ1-1
V gene: TRBV7-3
D gene: .
CDR3 DNA: TGTGCCAGCAGCTTAAAACGGTACCCGAACACTGAAGCTTTCTTT
CDR3 protein: CASSLKRYPNTEAFF

clone size: .
J gene: TRBJ2-2
V gene: TRBV2
D gene: .
CDR3 DNA: TGTGCCAGCAGTGTTGTGACAGCCGACGGGGAGCTGTTTTTT
CDR3 protein: CASSVVTADGELFF

clone size: few
J gene: TRBJ1-4
V gene: TRBV20-1
D gene: .
CDR3 DNA: TGCAGCGCCCCGCGGGATCATGAAAAACTGTTTTTT
CDR3 protein: CSAPRDHEKLFF

clone size: many
J gene: TRBJ1-5
V gene: TRBV19
D gene: TRBD1
CDR3 DNA: TGTGCCAGTAGTGGACAGGGGGAAACTCAGCCCCAGCATTTT
CDR3 protein: CASSGQGETQPQHF

clone size: few
J gene: TRBJ1-4
V gene: TRBV6-6
D gene: .
CDR3 DNA: TGTGCCAGCAGTTACGAAACACCTTCAACTAATGAAAAACTGTTTTTT
CDR3 protein: CASSYETPSTNEKLFF

clone size: .
J gene: TRBJ2-7
V gene: TRBV13
D gene: TRBD2
CDR3 DNA: TGCGCCAGCAGCTTGGGGTTTAGCGGGGGCTCCGGGGCCTACGAGCAGTACTTC
CDR3 protein: CASSLGFSGGSGAYEQYF

clone size: .
J gene: TRBJ1-5
V gene: TRBV2
D gene: .
CDR3 DNA: TGTGCCAGCAGTGGGGAAGGGGTTCTCAATCAGCCCCAGCATTTT
CDR3 protein: CASSGEGVLNQPQHF

clone size: .
J gene: TRBJ2-1
V gene: TRBV29-1
D gene: TRBD1
CDR3 DNA: TGCAGCGTTGAAGGACAGGGGGCGGCTGAGCAGTTCTTC
CDR3 protein: CSVEGQGAAEQFF

clone size: .
J gene: TRBJ1-3
V gene: TRBV20-1
D gene: TRBD1
CDR3 DNA: TGCAGTGCTTCTCCCTCAGGGGGCAGTGGAAACACCATATATTTT
CDR3 protein: CSASPSGGSGNTIYF

clone size: .
J gene: TRBJ1-5
V gene: TRBV19
D gene: .
CDR3 DNA: TGTGCACTCCGGACGGATACTAATCAGCCCCAGCATTTT
CDR3 protein: CALRTDTNQPQHF

clone size: .
J gene: TRBJ2-7
V gene: TRBV20-1
D gene: .
CDR3 DNA: TGCAGTGCCAACCCGGAAAGGCTAGCGCCGTCCTACGAGCAGTACTTC
CDR3 protein: CSANPERLAPSYEQYF

clone size: .
J gene: TRBJ1-6
V gene: TRBV6-1
D gene: .
CDR3 DNA: TGTGTCAGCAGTTACTCGTCAAGGGGGATCTTCGGAACCCTCCACTTT
CDR3 protein: CVSSYSSRGIFGTLHF

clone size: .
J gene: TRBJ2-7
V gene: TRBV28
D gene: TRBD1
CDR3 DNA: TGTGCCAGCAGTTTCCACACAGGGGGCAGCGAGCAGTACTTC
CDR3 protein: CASSFHTGGSEQYF

clone size: .
J gene: TRBJ2-3
V gene: TRBV7-3
D gene: .
CDR3 DNA: TGTGCCAGCAGCCTCGAAACCACAGATACGCAGTATTTT
CDR3 protein: CASSLETTDTQYF

clone size: once
J gene: TRBJ2-5
V gene: TRBV10-3
D gene: TRBD2
CDR3 DNA: TGTGCCACCAGTGAGGGGACTAGCGGGAGTCGGTACTTC
CDR3 protein: CATSEGTSGSRYF

clone size: .
J gene: TRBJ2-7
V gene: TRBV5-4
D gene: TRBD2
CDR3 DNA: TGTGCCAGCAGCACTCAACTAGCGGGCCCCTACGAGCAGTACTTC
CDR3 protein: CASSTQLAGPYEQYF

clone size: .
J gene: TRBJ2-7
V gene: TRBV14
D gene: .
CDR3 DNA: TGTGCCAGCAGCCGGGGGAACAGGGCCTCCGAGCAGTACTTC
CDR3 protein: CASSRGNRASEQYF

clone size: .
J gene: TRBJ1-6
V gene: TRBV5-1
D gene: .
CDR3 DNA: TGCGCCAGCAGCGTAGACTCACGCCCCTATAATTCACCCCTCCACTTT
CDR3 protein: CASSVDSRPYNSPLHF

clone size: .
J gene: TRBJ2-3
V gene: TRBV24-1
D gene: .
CDR3 DNA: TGTGCCACCAGTGGGGGGACAGATACGCAGTATTTT
CDR3 protein: CATSGGTDTQYF

clone size: .
J gene: TRBJ2-5
V gene: TRBV6-5
D gene: TRBD1
CDR3 DNA: TGTGCCAGCAGTTTCTCGACAGGGGCATACCAAGAGACCCAGTACTTC
CDR3 protein: CASSFSTGAYQETQYF

clone size: many
J gene: TRBJ1-2
V gene: TRBV2
D gene: TRBD1
CDR3 DNA: TGTGCCAGCAGTGAGGACAGGGGTGACCATGGCTACACCTTC
CDR3 protein: CASSEDRGDHGYTF

clone size: .
J gene: TRBJ2-2
V gene: TRBV9
D gene: TRBD1
CDR3 DNA: TGTGCCAGCAGCGTAGGCGACAGGGACGCCACCGGGGAGCTGTTTTTT
CDR3 protein: CASSVGDRDATGELFF

clone size: .
J gene: TRBJ2-2
V gene: TRBV20-1
D gene: .
CDR3 DNA: TGCAGTGCTCGGAGAGGGGGAGGGGGCACCGGGGAGCTGTTTTTT
CDR3 protein: CSARRGGGGTGELFF

clone size: .
J gene: TRBJ1-2
V gene: TRBV15
D gene: .
CDR3 DNA: TGTGCCACCAGCAGTCGGCAGAGCCACTATGGCGGCACCTTC
CDR3 protein: CATSSRQSHYGGTF

clone size: .
J gene: TRBJ1-5
V gene: TRBV9
D gene: TRBD1
CDR3 DNA: TGTGCCAGCAGCGTAGGGGGACAGAATAATCAGCCCCAGCATTTT
CDR3 protein: CASSVGGQNNQPQHF

clone size: many
J gene: TRBJ1-5
V gene: TRBV7-9
D gene: .
CDR3 DNA: TGTGCCAGCAGCAAGTTAGGGGGTTCTAGGAGCAATCAGCCCCAGCATTTT
CDR3 protein: CASSKLGGSRSNQPQHF

clone size: .
J gene: TRBJ2-7
V gene: TRBV7-2
D gene: .
CDR3 DNA: TGCGCCAGCAGCCAAGATGGGGAAGCCGAGCAGTACTTC
CDR3 protein: CASSQDGEAEQYF

clone size: .
J gene: TRBJ2-7
V gene: TRBV2
D gene: TRBD1
CDR3 DNA: TGTGCCAGCAGTGAGGACAGGGATTACTACGAGCAGTACTTC
CDR3 protein: CASSEDRDYYEQYF

clone size: few
J gene: TRBJ1-2
V gene: TRBV12-3/TRBV12-4
D gene: TRBD1
CDR3 DNA: TGTGCCAGCAAACCCGGACAGGGCGGCTATGGCTACACCTTC
CDR3 protein: CASKPGQGGYGYTF

clone size: .
J gene: TRBJ2-5
V gene: TRBV19
D gene: TRBD1
CDR3 DNA: TGTGCCAGTAGTATGGGACAGGGAGTCGCTTGGGAGACCCAGTACTTC
CDR3 protein: CASSMGQGVAWETQYF

clone size: many
J gene: TRBJ1-4
V gene: TRBV2
D gene: .
CDR3 DNA: TGTGCCAGCAGCATCGATGAAAAACTGTTTTTT
CDR3 protein: CASSIDEKLFF

clone size: many
J gene: TRBJ2-5
V gene: TRBV4-1
D gene: .
CDR3 DNA: TGCGCCAGCAGCCAGGTAGACGGAGAGACCCAGTACTTC
CDR3 protein: CASSQVDGETQYF